The 18 T cell receptor beta chains below come from one sample, sequenced in a study of blood T cell repertoires in COVID-19. Profiled with immunoSEQ multiplex PCR; TCRdb holds only in-frame clones, not every one. The sample carries some 150,000 clones, 70% to 90% recorded once. Input material: peripheral blood. All receptors derive from a man aged 40-49 years with acute or convalescent COVID-19.

The chain links TRBV3-1 (or the pseudogene TRBV3-2) to TRBJ1-6, with TRBD1 identical over 8 bases. Trimming took 5 bases from V and 7 from J; bases not matched to a gene: 4. Per the germline V gene, CDR1 is LGHDT and CDR2 is YNNKEL (reference sequence). This CDR3 region has 14 residues. In DNA form, the CDR3 reads TGTGCCAGCAGCAGGGGACAGGAGAATTCACCCCTCCACTTT. It yields the protein CASSRGQENSPLHF.

The rearrangement joins TRBV15 to TRBJ1-1; D perhaps matches TRBD1 (5 bases). The V end was cut by 5 bases, the J end by 4 bases, with 14 bases between. The CDR3 totals 14 residues. From germline, CDR1 is LNHNV and CDR2 YYDKDF (reference sequence). CDR3 in DNA: TGTGCCACCAGCGAGAGGGCCGGGGGCACTGAAGCTTTCTTT. Residues: CATSERAGGTEAFF. Filled out from reference TRBV15 and TRBJ1-1, the complete variable domain reads DAMVIQNPRYQVTQFGKPVTLSCSQTLNHNVMYWYQQKSSQAPKLLFHYYDKDFNNEADTPDNFQSRRPNTSFCFLDIRSPGLGDTAMYLCATSERAGGTEAFFGQGTRLTVV.

V is TRBV19 and J is TRBJ1-4, with D uncertain. Germline CDR1 and CDR2: LNHDA and SQIVND (reference sequence). The CDR3 has 14 amino acids. The V end was cut by 5 bases, the J end by 3 bases, with 10 bases between. CDR3: CASSSGESNEKLFF. In DNA form, the CDR3 reads TGTGCCAGTAGTTCCGGGGAATCTAATGAAAAACTGTTTTTT.

This chain links TRBV5-1 with TRBJ2-3; a possible D gene is TRBD1 (6 bases). This CDR3 comprises 15 residues. The V end lost 1 base, the J end lost 5 bases, and 14 bases lay between the germline ends. The V gene's germline CDR1 is SGHRS and CDR2 YFSETQ. The CDR3 coding sequence is TGCGCCAGCAGCTTGTATCAGGGGAGTCGAGATACGCAGTATTTT. Encoded protein: CASSLYQGSRDTQYF.

The chain combines TRBV7-9 with TRBJ2-7; D is uncertain. This CDR3 is built from 15 residues. Germline V gene sequence: CDR1 SEHNR, CDR2 FQNEAQ (reference sequence). V lost 6 bases, J lost 9 bases, and 24 bases lay in between. The CDR3 sequence is CASSPSVGSAAWQYF. As DNA, the CDR3 is TGTGCCAGCAGTCCCTCCGTTGGTAGTGCCGCATGGCAGTACTTC. The whole variable domain, remainder taken from reference TRBV7-9 and TRBJ2-7, is DTGVSQNPRHKITKRGQNVTFRCDPISEHNRLYWYRQTLGQGPEFLTYFQNEAQLEKSRLLSDRFSAERPKGSFSTLEIQRTEQGDSAMYLCASSPSVGSAAWQYFGPGTRLTVT.

The chain couples TRBV9 to TRBJ1-1, with a weak D call TRBD1 (5 bases). The germline V gene encodes CDR1 SGDLS and CDR2 YYNGEE. V dropped 4 bases and J dropped 5 bases, with 15 bases sitting between them. CDR3 length equals 14 residues. The chain's CDR3 is CASSPRWGETEAFF. CDR3 nucleotides: TGTGCCAGCAGCCCCCGATGGGGGGAGACTGAAGCTTTCTTT.

The chain is built from TRBV6-1 and TRBJ2-2, with 14 nucleotides matching TRBD2. J was trimmed by 1 base and V by 4 bases; bases with no gene match: 8. Germline V gene lookup returns CDR1 MNHNS and CDR2 SASEGT. This CDR3 has 19 residues. The chain's CDR3 is CASSAPGGTSGGNTGELFF. CDR3 sequence (DNA): TGTGCCAGCAGTGCCCCTGGGGGGACTAGCGGGGGGAACACCGGGGAGCTGTTTTTT.

The V call is TRBV5-6, the J call TRBJ1-3; the D is unclear. Trimming pared 1 base from V and 9 bases from J, leaving 11 bases between. Germline-derived CDR1 and CDR2 are SGHDT and YYEEEE. The CDR3 has 13 amino acids. CDR3 protein: CASSLSAGITIYF. CDR3 nucleotide sequence: TGTGCCAGCAGCTTGTCAGCCGGGATCACCATATATTTT.

The CDR3 protein is CASSTTSGGARDTQYF. CDR3 nucleotide sequence: TGTGCCAGCAGCACGACTAGCGGGGGGGCTAGAGATACGCAGTATTTT. The chain carries TRBV7-2 and TRBJ2-3, with 14 positions matching TRBD2. The junction had 6 bases not matched to a gene; V was cut back by 5 bases and J by 5 bases. Germline CDR1 and CDR2: SGHTA and FQGNSA. The CDR3 has 16 residues. Full variable domain (rest looked up from reference TRBV7-2 and TRBJ2-3): GAGVSQSPSNKVTEKGKDVELRCDPISGHTALYWYRQSLGQGLEFLIYFQGNSAPDKSGLPSDRFSAERTGGSVSTLTIQRTQQEDSAVYLCASSTTSGGARDTQYFGPGTRLTVL.

V gene TRBV7-8 combines with J gene TRBJ1-1; 9 bases are a match to TRBD1. The CDR3 runs 15 residues. With V trimmed by 5 bases and J by 0 bases, 4 bases remained unmatched. CDR1 SGHVS and CDR2 FQNEAQ come from the germline V gene. The CDR3 nucleotides are TGTGCCAGCAGCCCTGGACAGGGGTTGAACACTGAAGCTTTCTTT. Protein: CASSPGQGLNTEAFF. Complete variable domain (other parts from reference TRBV7-8 and TRBJ1-1): GAGVSQSPRYKVAKRGQDVALRCDPISGHVSLFWYQQALGQGPEFLTYFQNEAQLDKSGLPSDRFFAERPEGSVSTLKIQRTQQEDSAVYLCASSPGQGLNTEAFFGQGTRLTVV.

This sequence joins TRBV28 and TRBJ2-5; D is possibly TRBD2 (5 bases). The CDR3 covers 15 residues. CDR1 is MDHEN, CDR2 SYDVKM, per germline. The ends were cut back, 1 base at V and 2 bases at J, with 11 bases in the middle. The CDR3: CASSLFIGGQETQYF. CDR3 nucleotide sequence: TGTGCCAGCAGTTTATTCATAGGCGGGCAAGAGACCCAGTACTTC.

The V gene is TRBV28, the J gene TRBJ2-5; a possible D gene is TRBD2 (6 bases). From germline, CDR1 is MDHEN and CDR2 SYDVKM. V gave up 3 bases and J gave up 2 bases, with 28 bases separating them. CDR3 length: 20 amino acids. CDR3 in amino acids: CASSFHVRGLTPQSQETQYF. The DNA of the CDR3 is TGTGCCAGCAGTTTTCATGTGCGGGGCCTGACCCCTCAATCACAAGAGACCCAGTACTTC.

The chain employs TRBV7-3 and TRBJ2-1; 8 nucleotides match TRBD2. CDR1 is SGHTA, CDR2 FQGTGA, per germline. The trim removed 5 bases at V and 3 bases at J, leaving 12 bases unmatched. The CDR3 consists of 17 residues. The CDR3 loop is CASSPDPSGGRYNEQFF. CDR3 DNA: TGTGCCAGCAGCCCCGACCCAAGCGGGGGACGCTACAATGAGCAGTTCTTC.

The rearrangement links TRBV19 to TRBJ2-3, with a tentative D call TRBD2 (6 bases). V lost 8 bases, J lost 6 bases, and 18 bases lay in between. The CDR3 totals 14 residues. The V gene's germline CDR1 is LNHDA and CDR2 SQIVND (reference sequence). The CDR3 sequence is CASLRRGHEDTQYF. Written as DNA, the CDR3 is TGTGCCAGTCTGAGGCGGGGCCACGAGGATACGCAGTATTTT.

This chain joins TRBV15 and TRBJ1-1; 7 bases agree with TRBD1. The germline gives CDR1 LNHNV, CDR2 YYDKDF (reference sequence). There are 15 residues in the CDR3. J gave up 6 bases and V 3 bases, and 10 bases lay outside the gene matches. In nucleotides, the CDR3 is TGTGCCACCAGCAGGGGGGATTTGACAGGGTCTGAAGCTTTCTTT. It encodes CATSRGDLTGSEAFF.

This chain links TRBV28 with TRBJ2-7, with TRBD1 matching over 7 bases. V lost 6 bases and J lost 6; bases outside the gene matches: 8. In germline, CDR1 is MDHEN, CDR2 SYDVKM. CDR3 length: 13 amino acids. CDR3 residues: CASSPDRVGEQYF. For the CDR3, the DNA is TGTGCCAGCAGCCCCGACAGGGTTGGCGAGCAGTACTTC.

The chain links TRBV9 to TRBJ1-6; D is ambiguous. V lost 0 bases and J lost 7, with 5 bases in between. Germline V lookup: CDR1 SGDLS, CDR2 YYNGEE. The length of the CDR3 is 13 residues. This CDR3 reads CASSVGENSPLHF. As DNA, the CDR3 is TGTGCCAGCAGCGTAGGAGAGAATTCACCCCTCCACTTT.

This CDR3 is CASSPGQFLLRNTEAFF. CDR3 sequence (DNA): TGTGCCAGCAGCCCAGGACAATTCCTCCTTCGAAACACTGAAGCTTTCTTT. J is TRBJ1-1 and V is TRBV5-4; TRBD1 is a possible D gene (5 bases). Germline V gene lookup returns CDR1 SGHNT and CDR2 YYREEE (reference sequence). Trimming shortened V by 4 bases and J by 2 bases, and 21 bases separated the two germline ends. The CDR3 length is 17 residues.